This T cell receptor beta chain came from a study of tumor-infiltrating lymphocytes in primary liver carcinoma. Using a constant-region primer together with ProtoScript II reverse transcriptase, TCR beta cDNA was made from around 500 ng of total RNA. Construction of TCR beta libraries relied on three successive nested multiplex PCR rounds employing slightly modified ARM-PCR. TCRdb itself ran the multiplex PCR reads through MiXCR, one entry per CDR3 protein. The repertoire holds 100,000 to 150,000 distinct CDR3 sequences, around 60% seen once, with about 8% in the top ten. RNA and DNA were co-extracted from about 20-30 mg of unsorted bulk tissue. This clonotype was observed a single time. One end of the junction is discordant with germline, which a read error may explain. This sequence was found in a woman aged 60-75 years with primary liver carcinoma and hepatitis B virus infection. Specimen: liver tumor tissue from sampling region 3. Stated subset: tumor region T3, left-lateral pole.

CDR3 residues: CVSSLAPGLAGDEQFF. Here the CDR3 DNA reads TGTGTCAGCAGCTTGGCCCCGGGACTAGCGGGAGACGAGCAGTTCTTC. The genes are TRBV5-6 and TRBJ2-1; TRBD2 agrees at 14 bases. The CDR3 is 16 amino acids. Germline lookup yields CDR1 SGHDT and CDR2 YYEEEE.